This T cell receptor (beta chain) was found in a study of T cells expressing NK-cell markers (dated by TCRdb to about 2020). General notes on the study: TCR beta-chain repertoires were profiled in sorted CD3+CD56+NKG2C+, CD3+CD56+NKG2C- and CD3+CD56-NKG2C+ T-cell subsets from several donors. Seven of the eight sequenced donors were HCMV-seropositive and one was HCMV-seronegative. Randomly selected healthy volunteers, three men and five women, were used as the eight sequenced donors. Sequencing of the libraries produced 2 x 150 bp reads on Illumina HiSeq 2000/2500, MiSeq or NextSeq. General conclusions and limits of the study: It remained unclear whether the expanded NKG2C-expressing T cell clones were specific for HCMV antigens. In six donors, the dominant CD3+CD56+NKG2C+ clonotypes were found to rank among the top 10 CD8+ clonotypes and to make up roughly 1.0-7.0% of CD8+ T cells. Those dominant clonotypes were again the most abundant among CD3+CD56-NKG2C+ cells in a handful of donors, at about 25-60.1%.

As regards this clonotype: Its target antigen remains unknown.

From the cysteine up to the phenylalanine, the CDR3 has a length of 13 residues. The coding DNA is unavailable. CDR1 and CDR2, per the germline V gene (reference sequence), are DFQATT and SNEGSKA. Sequencing instrument: Illumina HiSeq 2000. 5'RACE template switching, by which a universal primer site and unique molecular identifiers were added, was used to make TCR beta cDNA libraries. Synthesis of cDNA was primed from the TCR beta constant segment and was followed by two consecutive PCR amplification steps. As for the authors' bioinformatics: MIGEC was used to demultiplex reads and group the reads by UMI, and MiTCR was used to assemble and quantify clonotypes. To remove erroneous sequences, TCR cDNA sequences were retained only when supported by two or more reads. The tcR package was used for downstream repertoire analysis, and clonotypes were matched between fractions using CDR3 nucleotide sequence together with V segment. VDJmatch was used to annotate antigen specificity against VDJdb, with one amino acid substitution in CDR3 permitted. TCRdb reprocessed the reads, and each CDR3 protein sequence is entered once, without DNA. The V and J calls and clone size are TCRdb's, not the authors'. The table held for this sample gives about 120,000 distinct CDR3 sequences. Clones ranked in the top ten supply about 18% of the sample.

To determine HCMV serostatus, a commercial ELISA kit was used to detect HCMV-specific IgG in serum. Ficoll density gradient centrifugation was used to isolate peripheral blood mononuclear cells from blood. This chain is built from TRBV20-1 and TRBJ1-2. Sequenced: blood T cells: a sorted CD56 or NKG2C T cell subset, CD4+ or CD8+ T cells, or bulk PBMC T cells (not recorded which). The clonotype comes from a woman aged 18-69 years in good health. CDR3 reads: CSATDRSAYGYTF.